These 22 T cell receptor beta chains share one sample of origin, sequenced in a study of blood T cells in healthy people across ages. Together with a sample-barcoded 5' primer, a J-beta primer mix was included in a second PCR lasting roughly 7 to 11 cycles. TCRdb reprocessed the 5' RACE reads with MiXCR, giving one entry per CDR3 protein. The sample has more than 650,000 distinct CDR3 sequences, 25% to 30% seen once; the top ten hold 2.5% to 3.5%. These data also formed part of another study, on T cells of mothers and their children.

Sequenced input: blood. The receptor set was obtained from a boy aged 5-17 years in good health.

The chain carries TRBV28 and TRBJ2-5, with 11 positions matching TRBD2. V lost 5 bases, J lost 3 bases, and 2 bases stayed unmatched. Per the germline V gene, CDR1 is MDHEN and CDR2 is SYDVKM. The CDR3 contains 14 residues. CDR3 sequence: CASSQTSGKETQYF. CDR3 DNA sequence: TGTGCCAGCAGTCAGACTAGCGGGAAAGAGACCCAGTACTTC.

This clonotype was found a few times. The chain combines TRBV27 with TRBJ1-4; 7 bases align to TRBD1. Trimming cost V 5 bases and J 7 bases; bases outside gene matches: 16. This CDR3 spans 17 amino acids. CDR1 and CDR2 (germline): MNHEY, SMNVEV (reference sequence). CDR3 DNA sequence: TGTGCCAGCAGTCCCAGGACAGGACTTACATACCTTGAAAAACTGTTTTTT. Translation gives CASSPRTGLTYLEKLFF.

The J gene is TRBJ1-2, the V gene TRBV5-1; D gene uncertain. Germline V lookup: CDR1 SGHRS, CDR2 YFSETQ. This CDR3 spans 17 amino acids. V lost 0 bases, J lost 4 bases, and 19 bases lay in between. The DNA for the CDR3 is TGCGCCAGCAGCTTGGGAACTCTTTCAGGTGCTCCCTATGGCTACACCTTC. It encodes CASSLGTLSGAPYGYTF.

The chain combines TRBV30 with TRBJ2-2; maybe TRBD1 (6 bases). The germline gives CDR1 GTSNPN, CDR2 SVGIG (reference sequence). V was pared by 8 bases and J by 5 bases, with 18 bases between. This CDR3 is 14 amino acids long. The CDR3 region is CARSYRVDTGELFF. For the CDR3, the DNA is TGTGCCAGGTCGTACAGGGTCGATACCGGGGAGCTGTTTTTT. Full variable domain (missing parts from reference TRBV30 and TRBJ2-2): SQTIHQWPATLVQPVGSPLSLECTVEGTSNPNLYWYRQAAGRGLQLLFYSVGIGQISSEVPQNLSASRPQDRQFILSSKKLLLSDSGFYLCARSYRVDTGELFFGEGSRLTVL.

V is TRBV20-1 and J is TRBJ2-3; 9 nucleotides match TRBD2. The germline V gene encodes CDR1 DFQATT and CDR2 SNEGSKA (reference sequence). The trim removed 6 bases at V and 0 bases at J, leaving 10 bases unmatched. The CDR3 runs to 16 residues. CDR3 coding DNA: TGCAGTGCCGGCTATAAGACTAGCGGAAGCACAGATACGCAGTATTTT. Protein product: CSAGYKTSGSTDTQYF.

This clonotype was detected ten times or more. This sequence joins TRBV12-3 or TRBV12-4 and TRBJ2-5, with D uncertain. With 3 bases removed from V and 2 bases from J, the gap between germline ends came to 4 bases. The CDR3 is 12 amino acids. The CDR3 region is CASSFGQETQYF. CDR3 sequence (DNA): TGTGCCAGCAGTTTCGGGCAAGAGACCCAGTACTTC.

The genes are TRBV6-4 and TRBJ2-1; D not resolved. V gave up 0 bases and J gave up 0 bases, with 9 bases separating them. CDR1 is MRHNA and CDR2 is SNTAGT in the germline V gene. The CDR3 consists of 16 residues. Written as DNA, the CDR3 is TGTGCCAGCAGTGACTCAGGGTCTTTCTCCTACAATGAGCAGTTCTTC. This encodes CASSDSGSFSYNEQFF.

This clonotype occurred a few times. CDR3 DNA sequence: TGTGCCATCGGAGGCAGTCCACAAGAGACCCAGTACTTC. Translation gives CAIGGSPQETQYF. This sequence joins TRBV10-3 and TRBJ2-1; TRBD2 might be the D (5 bases). The J call may be in error: the DNA end matches TRBJ2-5 better. The CDR3 has 13 residues. Germline CDR1 ENHRY, CDR2 SYGVKD.

This clonotype has only a few counts. The gene calls are TRBV7-9 and TRBJ2-5; TRBD2 agrees at 9 bases. V lost 4 bases to trimming and J lost 1 base; unmatched junction nucleotides: 10. Germline assignment: CDR1 SEHNR and CDR2 FQNEAQ (reference sequence). This CDR3 spans 17 amino acids. The CDR3 region is CASSSDGTSRFQETQYF. CDR3 DNA sequence: TGTGCCAGCAGCTCAGACGGGACTAGCCGGTTCCAAGAGACCCAGTACTTC.

The rearrangement links TRBV5-1 to TRBJ2-7, with 8 bases fitting TRBD1. Germline V lookup: CDR1 SGHRS, CDR2 YFSETQ. The CDR3 runs 16 residues. V lost 5 bases to trimming and J lost 1 base; unmatched junction nucleotides: 11. CDR3 in amino acids: CASSYKQGELSYEQYF. DNA of the CDR3: TGCGCCAGCAGTTACAAACAGGGGGAATTATCCTACGAGCAGTACTTC.

V gene TRBV5-5 combines with J gene TRBJ1-1, with D uncertain. CDR1 SGHKS and CDR2 YYEKEE come from the germline V gene (reference sequence). The CDR3 contains 13 residues. The V and J ends lost 1 base and 6 bases respectively, with 10 bases between them. The chain's CDR3 is CASSLRVAAEAFF. CDR3 in DNA: TGTGCCAGCAGCTTGAGGGTAGCCGCTGAAGCTTTCTTT.

This clonotype was counted a few times. The chain has TRBV15 and TRBJ2-1; 7 bases fit TRBD2. This CDR3 has 18 amino acids. Trimming at V came to 0 bases and at J to 6 bases, leaving 14 bases not matched to a gene. Germline CDR1 reads LNHNV; CDR2 reads YYDKDF (reference sequence). This chain's CDR3 is CATSRDSPSGFLSNEQFF. CDR3 DNA sequence: TGTGCCACCAGCAGAGATAGCCCTAGCGGCTTTCTATCCAATGAGCAGTTCTTC.

In its sample, this clonotype was seen a few times. The V gene is TRBV5-8, the J gene TRBJ2-5, with D maybe TRBD2 (6 bases). Germline V gene data show CDR1 as SGHTS and CDR2 as YDEGEE. The CDR3 loop spans 13 amino acids. Trimming shortened V by 7 bases and J by 1 base, and 11 bases separated the two germline ends. The CDR3 here is CASPPRGQETQYF. DNA for the CDR3: TGTGCCAGCCCGCCGCGGGGCCAAGAGACCCAGTACTTC.

In its sample, this clonotype was seen many times. CDR3 bases: TGTGCCAGCAGGCAAACCGGGACAGGGGCCTACGAGCAGTACTTC. It encodes CASRQTGTGAYEQYF. This chain uses TRBV12-3 or TRBV12-4 with TRBJ2-7; 10 bases are shared with TRBD1. Germline trimming cut 6 bases from V and 2 bases from J; bases unmatched to any gene: 7. The CDR3 has 15 amino acids.

V usage is TRBV6-5 and J usage is TRBJ1-2; D is unclear. CDR3 length equals 16 residues. Trimming took off 0 bases at V and 1 base at J, with 12 bases between the two ends. Germline V gene data show CDR1 as MNHEY and CDR2 as SVGAGI. The CDR3 is CASSYSFVGFNYGYTF. The CDR3 coding sequence is TGTGCCAGCAGTTACTCGTTCGTAGGCTTTAACTATGGCTACACCTTC.

This clonotype turned up a few times. This chain uses TRBV6-1 with TRBJ1-2; D remains ambiguous. V lost 6 bases and J lost 1, with 9 bases in between. CDR3 size: 13 residues. From germline, CDR1 is MNHNS and CDR2 SASEGT. DNA for the CDR3: TGTGCCAGCAGCGTTCAAAGTAACTATGGCTACACCTTC. Amino acids: CASSVQSNYGYTF.

CDR3 residues: CASSARPGQGYTGELFF. Written as DNA, the CDR3 is TGTGCCAGCAGCGCGAGGCCGGGACAGGGGTACACCGGGGAGCTGTTTTTT. V is TRBV5-6 and J is TRBJ2-2; the match to TRBD1 covers 10 bases. The CDR3 contains 17 residues. The germline V gene has CDR1 SGHDT and CDR2 YYEEEE. Unmatched junction bases numbered 9, after V lost 4 bases and J lost 3 bases.

This clonotype was recorded a few times. The chain couples TRBV7-2 to TRBJ2-1; 7 bases map to TRBD1. The CDR3 sequence is 15 residues long. V gave up 7 bases and J gave up 2 bases; unmatched junction bases: 8. In germline, CDR1 is SGHTA, CDR2 FQGNSA. The CDR3 spells CASTPSQGAYNEQFF. CDR3 coding DNA: TGTGCCAGCACCCCATCGCAGGGGGCCTACAATGAGCAGTTCTTC.

This rearrangement joins TRBV5-1 to TRBJ2-3; 9 bases align to TRBD1. The J segment lost 1 base and the V segment lost 4 bases, leaving 7 bases of the junction unmatched. Germline assignment: CDR1 SGHRS and CDR2 YFSETQ. The CDR3 runs to 16 residues. The DNA of the CDR3 is TGCGCCAGCAGCGTTGGTTGGACAGGGGGCACAGATACGCAGTATTTT. It codes for CASSVGWTGGTDTQYF.

The chain recombines TRBV5-1 with TRBJ2-5; D is possibly TRBD1 (5 bases). The CDR3 runs 14 residues. The V end lost 0 bases, the J end lost 2 bases, and 8 bases lay between the germline ends. Germline V lookup: CDR1 SGHRS, CDR2 YFSETQ. CDR3 loop: CASSLVTVQETQYF. CDR3 nucleotide sequence: TGCGCCAGCAGCTTGGTGACAGTTCAAGAGACCCAGTACTTC.

The CDR3 sequence: CAISDRPEDEQYF. CDR3 DNA sequence: TGTGCCATCAGTGACCGACCCGAGGACGAGCAGTACTTC. V gene TRBV10-3 combines with J gene TRBJ2-7; D ambiguous. CDR1 is ENHRY and CDR2 is SYGVKD in the germline V gene. V lost 3 bases and J 5 bases, leaving 11 bases between the germline ends. The CDR3 spans 13 residues.

Comments on this clonotype: At one end, the junction sequence differs from germline, possibly due to a read error. V usage is TRBV25-1 and J usage is TRBJ2-7, with TRBD2 identical over 13 bases. From germline, CDR1 is MGHDK and CDR2 SYGVNS. The CDR3 is made up of 17 amino acids. The CDR3 spells CASSETSGGAPSYERYF. CDR3 DNA: TGTGCCAGCAGTGAAACTAGCGGGGGGGCCCCCTCCTACGAGCGGTACTTC.